A single sample gave rise to the 16 T cell receptor beta chains below, sequenced in a study of a mutant IDH1 vaccine in newly diagnosed glioma. Indicated time point: baseline, week 1 (first vaccination visit). Treatment described: pre-vaccination baseline after standard-of-care therapy. Sequencing used immunoSEQ multiplex PCR; TCRdb keeps in-frame clones, though not all of them. Of about 88,000 clones detected, about four fifths appear once; the ten largest clones hold 5% to 5.5%. Sequencing used PBMCs, obtained from a glioma patient treated with radiotherapy, temozolomide or both. Every receptor here comes from a middle-aged man with glioma. Some clones in this sample may be carry-over from other donors' samples.

The chain links TRBV13 to TRBJ1-2, with a possible D match to TRBD1 (5 bases). The CDR3 has 15 amino acids. Germline loops: CDR1 PRHDT, CDR2 FYEKMQ (reference sequence). The V gene lost 5 bases and the J gene lost 2 bases, with 15 bases spanning the gap. The CDR3: CASSLTQGVNYGYTF. The DNA for the CDR3 is TGTGCCAGCAGCCTTACCCAAGGGGTCAACTATGGCTACACCTTC.

V is TRBV5-1 and J is TRBJ1-1, with D hard to call. Per the germline V gene, CDR1 is SGHRS and CDR2 is YFSETQ. The CDR3 runs 13 residues. Trimming left V 2 bases short and J 9 bases short, with 14 bases between. The CDR3 sequence: CASSFGSNQKAFF. For the CDR3, the DNA is TGCGCCAGCAGCTTTGGGTCGAACCAGAAAGCTTTCTTT.

This chain uses TRBV6-6 with TRBJ2-1; 12 bases fit TRBD2. Germline CDR1 and CDR2: MNHNY and SVGAGI (reference sequence). Trimming at V came to 6 bases and at J to 5 bases, leaving 8 bases not matched to a gene. This CDR3 is 16 amino acids long. DNA for the CDR3: TGTGCCAGCAGAGACCCTAGCGGGGGGGCCAACAATGAGCAGTTCTTC. This gives the protein CASRDPSGGANNEQFF.

The V and J genes are TRBV4-2 and TRBJ1-1, with D uncertain. Germline CDR1 reads LGHNA; CDR2 reads YNFKEQ. V lost 0 bases to trimming and J lost 6 bases, with 11 bases between them. The CDR3 contains 14 residues. In DNA, the CDR3 is TGTGCCAGCAGCCAAGACAACGATGGGGCTGAAGCTTTCTTT. Protein product: CASSQDNDGAEAFF.

This chain connects TRBV29-1 to TRBJ1-1; possibly TRBD1 for D (5 bases). Deletions cut 4 bases from V and 0 bases from J, with 6 bases between. The germline CDR1 and CDR2 sequences are SQVTM and ANQGSEA. The CDR3 totals 12 residues. The CDR3 DNA reads as TGCAGCGTTGGGACACTGAACACTGAAGCTTTCTTT. As protein: CSVGTLNTEAFF.

The chain uses TRBV5-8 and TRBJ2-7; 9 bases match TRBD1. The germline V gene encodes CDR1 SGHTS and CDR2 YDEGEE. J gave up 6 bases and V 4 bases, and 8 bases lay outside the gene matches. This CDR3 has 14 amino acids. The CDR3 here is CASSVPGQGGEQYF. The CDR3 DNA reads as TGTGCCAGCAGCGTGCCGGGACAGGGCGGCGAGCAGTACTTC. The full variable domain, its missing parts supplied by reference TRBV5-8 and TRBJ2-7, is EAGVTQSPTHLIKTRGQQATLRCSPISGHTSVYWYQQALGLGLQFLLWYDEGEERNRGNFPPRFSGRQFPNYSSELNVNALELEDSALYLCASSVPGQGGEQYFGPGTRLTVT.

This clone was counted a few times. Possible read error: a much larger clone is one base away. J is TRBJ2-7 and V is TRBV27; a weak D match, TRBD1 (6 bases). This CDR3 region has 13 residues. Deletions cut 6 bases from V and 0 bases from J, with 9 bases between. CDR1 and CDR2 from the germline V gene are MNHEY and SMNVEV (reference sequence). The CDR3 nucleotides are TGTGCCAGCAGCCGGGACAACTCCTACGAGCAGTACTTC. Translation: CASSRDNSYEQYF.

The V and J genes are TRBV29-1 and TRBJ1-5, with 8 bases identical to TRBD1. Germline V gene sequence: CDR1 SQVTM, CDR2 ANQGSEA. There are 13 residues in the CDR3. V was clipped by 4 bases and J by 3 bases; unmatched bases: 2. CDR3: CSVGTGHNQPQHF. The DNA of the CDR3 is TGCAGCGTTGGGACAGGGCACAATCAGCCCCAGCATTTT.

In its sample, this clone was seen once. The chain uses TRBV29-1 and TRBJ1-2; no clear D gene. This CDR3 contains 9 residues. The V gene's germline CDR1 is SQVTM and CDR2 ANQGSEA. V was cut by 4 bases and J by 8 bases, with 5 bases left in between. CDR3 DNA sequence: TGCAGCGTTGGGTACGGCTACACCTTC. Its translation is CSVGYGYTF.

The chain combines TRBV6-1 with TRBJ2-2, with D maybe TRBD1 (6 bases). The ends were cut back, 1 base at V and 6 bases at J, with 12 bases in the middle. Germline lookup yields CDR1 MNHNS and CDR2 SASEGT. This CDR3 region has 15 residues. The CDR3 sequence is CASSEGQGWPGELFF. In DNA, the CDR3 is TGTGCCAGCAGTGAAGGGCAGGGGTGGCCCGGGGAGCTGTTTTTT.

V gene TRBV2 combines with J gene TRBJ2-5; the D gene is possibly TRBD2 (6 bases). Trimming shortened V by 5 bases and J by 4 bases, and 14 bases separated the two germline ends. CDR3 length equals 14 residues. Germline CDR1 reads SNHLY; CDR2 reads FYNNEI. Written as DNA, the CDR3 is TGTGCCAGCAGTCGGGACTGGCGAGGAGAGACCCAGTACTTC. This translates into CASSRDWRGETQYF.

J is TRBJ1-6 and V is TRBV5-1; D ambiguous. The V gene lost 0 bases and the J gene lost 10 bases, with 14 bases spanning the gap. Germline-derived CDR1 and CDR2 are SGHRS and YFSETQ. CDR3 size: 15 residues. The CDR3 bases are TGCGCCAGCAGCTTGGCTCCCGGGGAAGGGTCACCCCTCCACTTT. The encoded protein is CASSLAPGEGSPLHF.

CDR3 DNA sequence: TGTGCCAGCAGCGTAGATCGGGGGCAAGAGACCCAGTACTTC. It encodes CASSVDRGQETQYF. This chain links TRBV9 with TRBJ2-5; D possibly corresponds to TRBD2 (6 bases). Trimming removed 0 bases at V and 2 bases at J, with 8 bases between. CDR3 length: 14 residues. Germline CDR1 SGDLS, CDR2 YYNGEE.

The gene calls are TRBV27 and TRBJ1-1, with D uncertain. There are 14 residues in the CDR3. Germline CDR1 and CDR2: MNHEY and SMNVEV (reference sequence). V was trimmed by 7 bases and J by 3 bases, leaving 15 bases between them. The CDR3 loop reads CASTSVAGYTEAFF. Written as DNA, the CDR3 is TGTGCCAGCACCTCAGTCGCCGGATACACTGAAGCTTTCTTT.

V gene TRBV29-1 combines with J gene TRBJ1-2; 7 positions agree with TRBD1. Germline-derived CDR1 and CDR2 are SQVTM and ANQGSEA. With 7 bases clipped from V and 4 bases from J, the junction kept 9 bases outside the gene matches. The CDR3 is made up of 13 amino acids. The CDR3 DNA reads as TGCAGCGCTATAGACAGGGCGGGCTATGGCTACACCTTC. This encodes CSAIDRAGYGYTF.

This clone has more than one count but fewer than ten. The chain couples TRBV13 to TRBJ2-3; D call uncertain. CDR1 PRHDT and CDR2 FYEKMQ come from the germline V gene (reference sequence). V dropped 5 bases and J dropped 1 base, with 4 bases sitting between them. The CDR3 is 12 residues long. The CDR3: CASSGRTDTQYF. The CDR3 nucleotides read TGTGCCAGCAGCGGGCGCACAGATACGCAGTATTTT.